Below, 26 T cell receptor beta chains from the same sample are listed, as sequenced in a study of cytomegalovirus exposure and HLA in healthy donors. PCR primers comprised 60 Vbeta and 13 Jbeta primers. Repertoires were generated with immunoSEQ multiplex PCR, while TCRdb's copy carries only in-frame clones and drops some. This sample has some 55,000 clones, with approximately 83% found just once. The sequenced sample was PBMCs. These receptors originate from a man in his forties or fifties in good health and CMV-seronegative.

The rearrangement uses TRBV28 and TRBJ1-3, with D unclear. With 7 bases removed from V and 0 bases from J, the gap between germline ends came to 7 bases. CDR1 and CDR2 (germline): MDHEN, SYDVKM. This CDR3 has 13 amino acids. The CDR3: CASILRSGNTIYF. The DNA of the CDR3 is TGTGCCAGCATCCTGCGCTCTGGAAACACCATATATTTT.

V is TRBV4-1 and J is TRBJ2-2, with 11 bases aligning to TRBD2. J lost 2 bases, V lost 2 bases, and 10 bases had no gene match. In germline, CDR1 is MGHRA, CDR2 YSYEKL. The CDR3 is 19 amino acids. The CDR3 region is CASSQLLTSGAQNTGELFF. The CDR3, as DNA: TGCGCCAGCAGCCAATTGCTGACTAGCGGGGCCCAAAACACCGGGGAGCTGTTTTTT.

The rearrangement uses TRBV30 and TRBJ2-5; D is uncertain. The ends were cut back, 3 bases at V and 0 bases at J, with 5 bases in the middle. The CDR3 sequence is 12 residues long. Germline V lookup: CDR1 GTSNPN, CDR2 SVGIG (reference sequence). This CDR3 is CAWRQYQETQYF. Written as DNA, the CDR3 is TGTGCCTGGAGACAGTACCAAGAGACCCAGTACTTC.

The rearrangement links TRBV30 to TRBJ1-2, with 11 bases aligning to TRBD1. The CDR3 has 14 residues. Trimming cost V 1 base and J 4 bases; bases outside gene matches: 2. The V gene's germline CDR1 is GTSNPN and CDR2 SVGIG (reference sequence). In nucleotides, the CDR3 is TGTGCCTGGAGTGGGACAGGGGGCAGCTATGGCTACACCTTC. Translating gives CAWSGTGGSYGYTF.

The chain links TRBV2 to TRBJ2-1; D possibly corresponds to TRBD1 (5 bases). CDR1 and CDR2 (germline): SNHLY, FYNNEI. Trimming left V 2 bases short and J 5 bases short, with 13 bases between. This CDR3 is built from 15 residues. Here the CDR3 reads CASSEWGSRNNEQFF. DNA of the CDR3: TGTGCCAGCAGTGAATGGGGCAGCCGGAACAATGAGCAGTTCTTC. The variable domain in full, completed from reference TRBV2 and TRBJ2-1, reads EPEVTQTPSHQVTQMGQEVILRCVPISNHLYFYWYRQILGQKVEFLVSFYNNEISEKSEIFDDQFSVERPDGSNFTLKIRSTKLEDSAMYFCASSEWGSRNNEQFFGPGTRLTVL.

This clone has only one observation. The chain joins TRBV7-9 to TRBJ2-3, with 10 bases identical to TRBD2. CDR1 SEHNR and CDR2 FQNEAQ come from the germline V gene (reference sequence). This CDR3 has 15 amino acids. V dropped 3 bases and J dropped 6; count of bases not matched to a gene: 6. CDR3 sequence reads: CASSFIAGGGDTQYF. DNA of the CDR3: TGTGCCAGCAGCTTTATAGCGGGGGGAGGTGATACGCAGTATTTT.

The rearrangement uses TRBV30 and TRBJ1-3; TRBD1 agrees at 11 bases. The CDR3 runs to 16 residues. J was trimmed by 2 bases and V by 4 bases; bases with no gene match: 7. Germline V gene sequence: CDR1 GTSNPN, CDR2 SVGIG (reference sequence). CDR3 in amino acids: CAWNSGTGGTGNTIYF. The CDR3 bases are TGTGCCTGGAATTCTGGGACAGGGGGAACTGGAAACACCATATATTTT.

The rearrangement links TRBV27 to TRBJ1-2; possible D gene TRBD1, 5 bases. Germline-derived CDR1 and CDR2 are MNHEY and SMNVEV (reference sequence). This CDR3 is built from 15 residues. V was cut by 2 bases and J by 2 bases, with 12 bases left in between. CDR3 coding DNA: TGTGCCAGCAGTTTAAGGGAGGGGATGAACTATGGCTACACCTTC. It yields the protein CASSLREGMNYGYTF.

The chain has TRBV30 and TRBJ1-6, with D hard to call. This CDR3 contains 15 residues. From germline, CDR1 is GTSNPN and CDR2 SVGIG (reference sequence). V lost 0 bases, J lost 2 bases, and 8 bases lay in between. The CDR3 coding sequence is TGTGCCTGGAGTGTCGGGTTCACCTATAATTCACCCCTCCACTTT. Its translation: CAWSVGFTYNSPLHF.

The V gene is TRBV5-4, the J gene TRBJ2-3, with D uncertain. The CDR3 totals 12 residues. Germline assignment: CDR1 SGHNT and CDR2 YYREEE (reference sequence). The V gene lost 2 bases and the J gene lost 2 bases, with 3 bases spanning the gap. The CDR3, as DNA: TGTGCCAGCAGCTTATACACAGATACGCAGTATTTT. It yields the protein CASSLYTDTQYF.

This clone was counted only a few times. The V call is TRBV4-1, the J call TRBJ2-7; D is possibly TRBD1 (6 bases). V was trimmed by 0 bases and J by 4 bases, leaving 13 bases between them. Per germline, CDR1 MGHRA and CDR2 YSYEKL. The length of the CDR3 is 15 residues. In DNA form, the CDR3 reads TGCGCCAGCAGCCAAGATCTTGGACAGCGGTACGAGCAGTACGTC. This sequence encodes CASSQDLGQRYEQYV.

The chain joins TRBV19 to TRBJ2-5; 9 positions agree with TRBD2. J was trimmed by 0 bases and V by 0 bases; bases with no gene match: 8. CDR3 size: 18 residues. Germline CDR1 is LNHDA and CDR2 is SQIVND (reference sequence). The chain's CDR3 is CASSIDSPLAGNQETQYF. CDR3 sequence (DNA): TGTGCCAGTAGTATAGATTCCCCCCTAGCGGGGAACCAAGAGACCCAGTACTTC. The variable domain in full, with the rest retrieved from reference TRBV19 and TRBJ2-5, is DGGITQSPKYLFRKEGQNVTLSCEQNLNHDAMYWYRQDPGQGLRLIYYSQIVNDFQKGDIAEGYSVSREKKESFPLTVTSAQKNPTAFYLCASSIDSPLAGNQETQYFGPGTRLLVL.

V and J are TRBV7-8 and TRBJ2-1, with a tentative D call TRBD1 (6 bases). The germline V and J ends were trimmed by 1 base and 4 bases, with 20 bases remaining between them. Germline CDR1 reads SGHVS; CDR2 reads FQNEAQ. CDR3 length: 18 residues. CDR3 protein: CASSLGQYSRDKYNEQFF. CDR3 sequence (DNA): TGTGCCAGCAGCTTAGGACAGTACTCACGGGACAAATACAATGAGCAGTTCTTC.

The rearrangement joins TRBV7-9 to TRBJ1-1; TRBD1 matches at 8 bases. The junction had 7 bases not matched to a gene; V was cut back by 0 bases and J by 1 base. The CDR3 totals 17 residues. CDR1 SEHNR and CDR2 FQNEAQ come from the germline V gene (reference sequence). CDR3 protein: CASSLARQGTGNTEAFF. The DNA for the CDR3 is TGTGCCAGCAGCTTAGCGCGACAAGGGACAGGGAACACTGAAGCTTTCTTT.

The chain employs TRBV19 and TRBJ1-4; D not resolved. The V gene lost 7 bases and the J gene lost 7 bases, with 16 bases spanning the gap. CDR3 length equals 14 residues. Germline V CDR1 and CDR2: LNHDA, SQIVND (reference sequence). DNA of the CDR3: TGTGCCAGTACCCTGACTGGGGAGGGTGAAAAACTGTTTTTT. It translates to CASTLTGEGEKLFF.

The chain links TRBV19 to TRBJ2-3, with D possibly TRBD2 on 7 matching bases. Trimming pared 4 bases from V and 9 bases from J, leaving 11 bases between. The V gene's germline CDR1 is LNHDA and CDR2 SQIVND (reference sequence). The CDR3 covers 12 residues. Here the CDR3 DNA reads TGTGCCAGTAGTACACAGGGAGGGACGCAGTATTTT. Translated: CASSTQGGTQYF.

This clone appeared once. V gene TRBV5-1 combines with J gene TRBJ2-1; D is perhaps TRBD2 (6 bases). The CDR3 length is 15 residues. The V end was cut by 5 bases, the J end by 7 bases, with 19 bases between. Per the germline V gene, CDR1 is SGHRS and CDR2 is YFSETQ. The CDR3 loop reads CASRPGPRAGNEQFF. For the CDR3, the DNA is TGCGCCAGCAGACCGGGACCCCGGGCGGGAAATGAGCAGTTCTTC.

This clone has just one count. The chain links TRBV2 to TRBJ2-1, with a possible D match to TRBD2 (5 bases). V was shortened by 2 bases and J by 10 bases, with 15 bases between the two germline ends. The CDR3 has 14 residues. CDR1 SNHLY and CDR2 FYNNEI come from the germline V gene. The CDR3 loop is CASSEKSMRREQFF. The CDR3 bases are TGTGCCAGCAGTGAAAAAAGCATGAGGAGGGAGCAGTTCTTC.

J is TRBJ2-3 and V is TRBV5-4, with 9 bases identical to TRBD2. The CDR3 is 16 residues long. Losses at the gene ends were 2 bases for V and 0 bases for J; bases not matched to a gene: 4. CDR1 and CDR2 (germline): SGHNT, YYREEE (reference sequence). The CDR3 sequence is CASSFTSGLSTDTQYF. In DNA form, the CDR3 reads TGTGCCAGCAGCTTTACTAGCGGGTTGAGCACAGATACGCAGTATTTT.

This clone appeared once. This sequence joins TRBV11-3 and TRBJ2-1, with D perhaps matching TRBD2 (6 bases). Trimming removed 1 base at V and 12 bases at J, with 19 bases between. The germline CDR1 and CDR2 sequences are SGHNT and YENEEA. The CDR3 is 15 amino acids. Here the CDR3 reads CASSLGRGSSIGQFF. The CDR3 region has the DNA TGTGCCAGCAGCTTAGGACGGGGGTCCTCAATTGGGCAGTTCTTC.

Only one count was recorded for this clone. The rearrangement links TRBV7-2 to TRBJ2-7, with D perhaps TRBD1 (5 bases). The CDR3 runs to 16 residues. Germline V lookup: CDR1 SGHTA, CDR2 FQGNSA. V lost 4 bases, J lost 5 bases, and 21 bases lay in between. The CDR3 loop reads CASSYPASSRVHEQYF. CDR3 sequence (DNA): TGTGCCAGCAGCTACCCAGCAAGCTCCAGGGTCCACGAGCAGTACTTC.

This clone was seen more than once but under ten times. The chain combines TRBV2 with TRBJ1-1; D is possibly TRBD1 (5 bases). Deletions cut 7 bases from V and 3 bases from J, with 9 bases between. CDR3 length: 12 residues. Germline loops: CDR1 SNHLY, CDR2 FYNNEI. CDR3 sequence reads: CASTRDDTEAFF. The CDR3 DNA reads TGTGCCAGCACCAGGGATGACACTGAAGCTTTCTTT. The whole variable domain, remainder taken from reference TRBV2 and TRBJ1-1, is EPEVTQTPSHQVTQMGQEVILRCVPISNHLYFYWYRQILGQKVEFLVSFYNNEISEKSEIFDDQFSVERPDGSNFTLKIRSTKLEDSAMYFCASTRDDTEAFFGQGTRLTVV.

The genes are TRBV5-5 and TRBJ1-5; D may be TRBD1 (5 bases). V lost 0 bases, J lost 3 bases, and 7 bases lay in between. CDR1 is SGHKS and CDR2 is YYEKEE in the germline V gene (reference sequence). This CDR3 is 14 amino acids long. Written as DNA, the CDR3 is TGTGCCAGCAGCTTGGGACAGTCCAATCAGCCCCAGCATTTT. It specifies CASSLGQSNQPQHF.

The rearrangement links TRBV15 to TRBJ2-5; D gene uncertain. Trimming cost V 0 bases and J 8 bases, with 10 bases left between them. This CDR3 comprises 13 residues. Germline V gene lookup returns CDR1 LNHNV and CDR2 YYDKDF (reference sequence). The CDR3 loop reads CATSRELVLTQYF. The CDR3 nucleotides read TGTGCCACCAGCAGAGAATTAGTCCTAACCCAGTACTTC.

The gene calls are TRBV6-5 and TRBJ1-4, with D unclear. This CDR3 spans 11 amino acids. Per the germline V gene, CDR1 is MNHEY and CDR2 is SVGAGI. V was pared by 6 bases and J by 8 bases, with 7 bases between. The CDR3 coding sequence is TGTGCCAGCAGCCGCGGGGAAAAACTGTTTTTT. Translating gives CASSRGEKLFF.

CDR3 coding DNA: TGTGCCAGCAGCTTAGGAGTTTGGACTATGTACCAAGAGACCCAGTACTTC. Its protein is CASSLGVWTMYQETQYF. The V call is TRBV11-3, the J call TRBJ2-5, with a tentative D call TRBD2 (6 bases). The V gene lost 1 base and the J gene lost 0 bases, with 15 bases spanning the gap. CDR1 is SGHNT, CDR2 YENEEA, per germline. This CDR3 region has 17 residues.